This T cell receptor beta chain derives from a study of technical replicates of blood from a few donors. Method: immunoSEQ multiplex PCR; TCRdb's copy keeps in-frame clones and lacks some. The sample has 12,000 or so clones, around three quarters seen once. The CDR3 has 14 amino acids. The germline V gene has CDR1 SGHNT and CDR2 YYREEE (reference sequence). V lost 0 bases to trimming and J lost 4 bases, with 9 bases between them. The TCR originated in a human donor in good health. The sample consisted of PBMCs. The gene calls are TRBV5-4 and TRBJ2-3; unclear D gene. CDR3 region: CASSLARRPDTQYF. The CDR3 bases are TGTGCCAGCAGCTTGGCACGGAGACCAGATACGCAGTATTTT. The full variable domain, with the rest looked up from reference TRBV5-4 and TRBJ2-3, is ETGVTQSPTHLIKTRGQQVTLRCSSQSGHNTVSWYQQALGQGPQFIFQYYREEENGRGNFPPRFSGLQFPNYSSELNVNALELDDSALYLCASSLARRPDTQYFGPGTRLTVL.